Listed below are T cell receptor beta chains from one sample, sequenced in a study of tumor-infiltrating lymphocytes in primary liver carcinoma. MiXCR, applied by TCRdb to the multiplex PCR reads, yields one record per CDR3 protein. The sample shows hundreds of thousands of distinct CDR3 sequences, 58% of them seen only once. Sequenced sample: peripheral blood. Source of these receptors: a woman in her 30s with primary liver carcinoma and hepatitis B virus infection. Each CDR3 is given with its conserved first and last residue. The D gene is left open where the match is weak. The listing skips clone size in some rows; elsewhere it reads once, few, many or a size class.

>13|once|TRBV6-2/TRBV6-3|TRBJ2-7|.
TGTGCCAGCAGTAGGGACTTCGGGTACAAGCAGTACTTC
CASSRDFGYKQYF
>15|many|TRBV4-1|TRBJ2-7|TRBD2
TGCGCCAGCAGCCTCGGGACTAGCGGTGACTACGAGCAGTACTTC
CASSLGTSGDYEQYF
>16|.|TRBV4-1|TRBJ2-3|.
TGCGCGAGCAGCCACCCTCTAGAACAAAGCACAGTTACGCAGTATTTT
CASSHPLEQSTVTQYF
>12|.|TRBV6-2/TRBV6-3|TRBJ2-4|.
TGTGCCAGCAGAAAGGGCCTGGACGATCAGTACTTC
CASRKGLDDQYF
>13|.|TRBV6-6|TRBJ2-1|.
TGTGCTAGCACCAAAGTCCCGCCCAATGAGCAGTTCTTC
CASTKVPPNEQFF
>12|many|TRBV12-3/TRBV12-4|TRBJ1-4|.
TGTGCCAGCAGTCCCCCTTACGAAAAACTGTTTTTT
CASSPPYEKLFF
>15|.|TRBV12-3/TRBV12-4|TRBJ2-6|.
TGTGGCAGCAGCCTCTTGGGGACTGGGGCCAACGTCCTGACTTTC
CGSSLLGTGANVLTF
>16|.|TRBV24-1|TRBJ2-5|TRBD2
TGTGCCACCAGTGCCTGGACTAGCGGGGGACAAGAGACCCAGTACTTC
CATSAWTSGGQETQYF
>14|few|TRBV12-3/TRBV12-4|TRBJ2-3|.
TGTGCCAGCAGCGCCCTGGAGGGAGCGAGTACGCAGTATTTT
CASSALEGASTQYF
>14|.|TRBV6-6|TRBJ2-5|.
TGTGCCAGCAGTCAATCCAGCGCCCAAGAGACCCAGCACTTC
CASSQSSAQETQHF
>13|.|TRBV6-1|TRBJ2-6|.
TGTGCCAGCAGTGGTTCTGGGGCCAACGTCCTGACTTTC
CASSGSGANVLTF
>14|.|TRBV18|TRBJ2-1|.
TGTGCCAGCTCACCACCCTCCGGGACAAATGAGCAGTTCTTC
CASSPPSGTNEQFF
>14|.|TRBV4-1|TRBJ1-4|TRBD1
TGCGTCAGCAGCTCAGGGGGCTCAGGAGAAAAACTGTTTTTT
CVSSSGGSGEKLFF
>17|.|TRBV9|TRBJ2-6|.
TGTGCCAGCAGCGTCAGACCAACCCTTTCTGGGGCCAACGTCCTGACTTTC
CASSVRPTLSGANVLTF
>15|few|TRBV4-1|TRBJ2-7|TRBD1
TGCGCCAGCAGCCAGCCGGGACAGAGCTCCTACGAGCAGTACTTC
CASSQPGQSSYEQYF
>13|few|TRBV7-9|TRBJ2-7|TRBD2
TGTGCCAGCCGGTCTAGCGGGAGCTACAAGCAGTACTTC
CASRSSGSYKQYF
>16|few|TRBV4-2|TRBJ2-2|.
TGTGCCAGCAGCCAAGTTCGTGGGGCGAGGACCGGGGAGCTGTTTTTT
CASSQVRGARTGELFF
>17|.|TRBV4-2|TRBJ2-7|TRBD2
TGTGCCAACAGCCCCACTACTAGCGAGAGGGACTCCTACGAGCAGTACTTC
CANSPTTSERDSYEQYF
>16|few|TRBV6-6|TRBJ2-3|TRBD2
TGTGCCAGCAGTTACTCATGGCTAGCGGGAGGAAATACGCAGTATTTT
CASSYSWLAGGNTQYF
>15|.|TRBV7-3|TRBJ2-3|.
TGTGCCAGCAGCTTAAAAGGGTTTGGGGTGAATACGCAGTATTTT
CASSLKGFGVNTQYF
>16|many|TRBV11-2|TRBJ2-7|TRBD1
TGTGCCAGCAGCTTAGAACCGGGACAGGGGGCTTTCGAGCAGTACTTC
CASSLEPGQGAFEQYF
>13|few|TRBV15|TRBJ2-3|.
TGTGCCACCAGCAGAAACGGGGGAGATACGCAGTATTTT
CATSRNGGDTQYF
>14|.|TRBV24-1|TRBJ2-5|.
TGTGCCACCAGCGAGGCGGGAACACGGGAGACCCAGTACTTC
CATSEAGTRETQYF
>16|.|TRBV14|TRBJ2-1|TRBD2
TGTGCCAGCAGCAAGGGACTAGCGGGGAACAAGGGCGAGCAGTTCTTC
CASSKGLAGNKGEQFF
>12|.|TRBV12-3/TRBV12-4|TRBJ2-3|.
TGTACCAGCAGTTTACTAAGGGATACGCAGTATTTT
CTSSLLRDTQYF
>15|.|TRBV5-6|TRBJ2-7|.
TGTGCCAGCAGCTCCCCTAGGGACACGATCTACGAGCAGTACTTC
CASSSPRDTIYEQYF
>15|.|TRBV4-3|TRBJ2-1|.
TGCGCCAGCAGCCAAGATATAAGGGTCTACAATGAGCAGTTCTTC
CASSQDIRVYNEQFF
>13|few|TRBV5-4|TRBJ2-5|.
TGTGCCAGCAGCCAGATTCTACAAGAGACCCAGTACTTC
CASSQILQETQYF
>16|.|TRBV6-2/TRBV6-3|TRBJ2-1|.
TGTGCCAGCAGTTACTCGGGCGCGAGGACCGGGAATGGGCAGTTCTTC
CASSYSGARTGNGQFF
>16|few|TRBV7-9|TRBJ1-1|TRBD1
TGTGCCAGCAGTTCGAGACAGGGCCTCATGAACACTGAAGCTTTCTTT
CASSSRQGLMNTEAFF
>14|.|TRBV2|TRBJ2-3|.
TGTGCCAGCAGTGGAGGGATTCGGTCAGATACGCAGTATTTT
CASSGGIRSDTQYF
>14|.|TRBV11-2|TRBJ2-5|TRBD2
TGTGCCGGCAGCTTTAGTATGGCGGGAGAGACCCGGTACTTC
CAGSFSMAGETRYF
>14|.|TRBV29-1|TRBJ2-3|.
TGCAGCTCGCTCCCAGGGAGTGTCACAGATACGCAGTATTTT
CSSLPGSVTDTQYF
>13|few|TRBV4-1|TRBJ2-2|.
TGCGCCAGCAGCCACGCCGTAGCCGGGGAGCTGTTTTTT
CASSHAVAGELFF
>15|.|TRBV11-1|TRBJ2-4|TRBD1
TGTGCCAGCAGCTTAGCTGGGACAGGTTATGGCATTCGGTACTTC
CASSLAGTGYGIRYF
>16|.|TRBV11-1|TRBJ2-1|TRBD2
TGTGTCAGCAGCCCGGGGACTAGTGGGAGGGTGGATGAGCAGTTCTTC
CVSSPGTSGRVDEQFF
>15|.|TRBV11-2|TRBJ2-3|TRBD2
TGTGCCAGCAGCTCCGGACTAGCGGCCACGAATACGCAGTATTTT
CASSSGLAATNTQYF
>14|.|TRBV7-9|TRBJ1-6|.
TGTGCCAACAGCAGGACGGGGTTGGATTCACCCCTCCACTTT
CANSRTGLDSPLHF
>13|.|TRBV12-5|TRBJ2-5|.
TGTGCTAGTGGTGGAGGCGCCAAGGAGACCCAGTACTTC
CASGGGAKETQYF
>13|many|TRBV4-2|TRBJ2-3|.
TGTGCCAGCAGCACAGCGTACACAGATACGCAGTATTTT
CASSTAYTDTQYF
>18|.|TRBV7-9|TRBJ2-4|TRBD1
TGTGCCAGCAGCTTAGAATGGGGGACAGGGACAATACAAAACATACAGTACTTC
CASSLEWGTGTIQNIQYF
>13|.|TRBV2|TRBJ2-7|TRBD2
TGTGCCAGCATGGGGAGGGGAGGCTACGATCAGTACTTC
CASMGRGGYDQYF
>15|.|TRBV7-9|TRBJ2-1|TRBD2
TGTGCCAGCAGCTTCGGCGGCGGGAGAGTTAATGGGCAGTTCTTC
CASSFGGGRVNGQFF
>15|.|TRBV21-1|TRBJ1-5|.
TGTGCCAGCAGCCTTGGGAGCGTGAGCAATCAGCCCCAGCATTTT
CASSLGSVSNQPQHF
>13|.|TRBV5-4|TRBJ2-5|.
TGTGCCAGCAGCCGGGACCGCGAGTCGGCCCAGTACTTC
CASSRDRESAQYF
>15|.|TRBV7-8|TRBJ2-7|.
TGTGCCAGCAGCTCCGGCGTTCAGATAATGTACGAGCAGTACTTC
CASSSGVQIMYEQYF
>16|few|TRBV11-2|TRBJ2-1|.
TGTGCCAGCAGCCCCGGACCGCCTCCCGGGAGCAATGAGCAGTTCTTC
CASSPGPPPGSNEQFF
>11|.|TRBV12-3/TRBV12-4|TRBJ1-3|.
TGTGCCGCCAGGGCCGGAAACACCATATATTTT
CAARAGNTIYF
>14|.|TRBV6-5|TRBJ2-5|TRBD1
TGTGCCAGCAGTCATATAACAGGGGGAGAGACCCAGTACTTC
CASSHITGGETQYF
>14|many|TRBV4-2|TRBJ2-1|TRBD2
TGTGCCAGCAGCCAAGAGGATTCGCGGGAGACAAAGTTCTTC
CASSQEDSRETKFF
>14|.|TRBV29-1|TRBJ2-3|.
TGCAGCGGTACCACAGGGTTGGGCACAGATACGCAGTATTTT
CSGTTGLGTDTQYF
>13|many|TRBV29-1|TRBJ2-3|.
TGCAGCGTTGAGTACAGGGACACAGATACGCAGTATTTT
CSVEYRDTDTQYF
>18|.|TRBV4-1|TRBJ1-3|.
TGCGCCAGCAGCCAAGATCCTTGGACCCCGGGGTCTGGAGACACCATATATTTT
CASSQDPWTPGSGDTIYF
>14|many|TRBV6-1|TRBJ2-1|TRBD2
TGTGCCAGCAGTGAACTAGCGGGAGGGCATGAGCAGTTCTTC
CASSELAGGHEQFF
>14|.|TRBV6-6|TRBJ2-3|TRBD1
TGTGCCAGCAGACGGCAGGGGGCGGCAGATACGCAGTATTTT
CASRRQGAADTQYF